Presented here are 9 T cell receptor beta chains from one specimen sequenced in a study of spatial heterogeneity in lung cancer. TCRdb re-called the 5' RACE reads through MiXCR, storing one row per CDR3 protein. The sample has about 23,000 distinct CDR3 sequences; about 3.3% are singletons. The time point denotes: sample taken at primary tumor resection. Unsorted whole RNA from tumor, nontumor lung or frozen PBMC underwent sequencing. Material: PBMCs, obtained at surgery. These receptors all stem from a female donor with early-stage non-small cell lung cancer.

This clonotype was seen many times. V is TRBV21-1 and J is TRBJ1-5. TRBV21-1 is described as a pseudogene. The CDR3 is 13 amino acids. CDR3 in amino acids: CASSKEKNQPQHF. CDR3 bases: TGTGCCAGCAGCAAAGAAAAGAATCAGCCCCAGCATTTT.

This clonotype was counted many times. The gene calls are TRBV7-9 and TRBJ2-4; TRBD2 agrees at 10 bases. From germline, CDR1 is SEHNR and CDR2 FQNEAQ (reference sequence). CDR3 length equals 16 residues. V dropped 5 bases and J dropped 3; count of bases not matched to a gene: 7. The chain's CDR3 is CASSPTSGKGKNIQYF. DNA of the CDR3: TGTGCCAGCAGCCCTACTAGCGGGAAAGGCAAAAACATTCAGTACTTC.

This clonotype was found many times. The V and J genes are TRBV3-1 and TRBJ2-7, with D possibly TRBD2 on 5 matching bases. V gave up 0 bases and J gave up 3 bases, with 12 bases separating them. The CDR3 totals 15 residues. Germline lookup yields CDR1 LGHDT and CDR2 YNNKEL (reference sequence). As DNA, the CDR3 is TGTGCCAGCAGCCAAGAAGGAGGACTTCTCTACGAGCAGTACTTC. Translating gives CASSQEGGLLYEQYF.

This clonotype was recorded many times. The chain uses TRBV2 and TRBJ2-5; D perhaps matches TRBD1 (6 bases). The CDR3 covers 12 residues. From germline, CDR1 is SNHLY and CDR2 FYNNEI. V lost 5 bases and J lost 5, with 9 bases in between. CDR3 DNA: TGTGCCAGCAGTCCACAGGGTGAGACCCAGTACTTC. Translation gives CASSPQGETQYF.

Many counts were recorded for this clonotype. V gene TRBV5-8 combines with J gene TRBJ1-2; D remains ambiguous. CDR3 length: 14 residues. V lost 0 bases, J lost 2 bases, and 8 bases lay in between. Germline assignment: CDR1 SGHTS and CDR2 YDEGEE. The CDR3 reads CASSLVASNYGYTF. CDR3 DNA sequence: TGTGCCAGCAGCTTGGTCGCATCAAACTATGGCTACACCTTC.

This clonotype has a count of ten or more. This chain connects TRBV9 to TRBJ2-5, with 13 bases matching TRBD2. V lost 2 bases, J lost 2 bases, and 3 bases stayed unmatched. CDR1 and CDR2 (germline): SGDLS, YYNGEE. There are 16 residues in the CDR3. The CDR3 nucleotides are TGTGCCAGCAGCGTGACTAGCGGGAGGCCACAAGAGACCCAGTACTTC. As protein: CASSVTSGRPQETQYF.

This clonotype has a count of ten or more. The gene calls are TRBV24-1 and TRBJ2-7; TRBD1 might be the D (6 bases). This CDR3 contains 11 residues. The germline V gene encodes CDR1 KGHDR and CDR2 SFDVKD. CDR3 in amino acids: CLDRGSYEQYF. CDR3 bases: TGTCTGGACAGAGGATCCTACGAGCAGTACTTC.

This clonotype was observed at least ten times. The chain employs TRBV4-1 and TRBJ2-7, with D maybe TRBD2 (6 bases). This CDR3 is 15 amino acids long. Per germline, CDR1 MGHRA and CDR2 YSYEKL. The ends were cut back, 3 bases at V and 1 base at J, with 13 bases in the middle. CDR3 protein: CASSHREAGSYEQYF. The CDR3 nucleotides read TGCGCCAGCAGCCATCGAGAGGCGGGGTCCTACGAGCAGTACTTC.

This clonotype was detected a few times. This chain joins TRBV6-4 and TRBJ1-5, with TRBD1 matching over 7 bases. The J segment lost 5 bases and the V segment lost 6 bases, leaving 7 bases of the junction unmatched. Germline loops: CDR1 MRHNA, CDR2 SNTAGT. This CDR3 has 14 amino acids. The CDR3 coding sequence is TGTGCCAGCAGGACTGGGGACAGTTATCAGCCCCAGCATTTT. The encoded protein is CASRTGDSYQPQHF.